This TCR beta chain derives from a study of cytomegalovirus exposure and HLA in healthy donors (dated by TCRdb to about 2017). Background on the whole study: According to a later analysis, one platform produced both the 110 or so validation repertoires and the 670 or so repertoires of the first cohort. To predict cytomegalovirus infection status, the study combined high-throughput TCR immunosequencing, statistical association of individual TCRs with disease status, and machine learning. The study aimed to test whether cataloging public T cell receptors could reveal signatures of past pathogen exposure. Along with the roughly 670-subject first cohort, a separate validation cohort of more than 90 different subjects was used.

Comments on this clone: Its antigen is not yet known. Base qualities were left out, and no much larger clone turns up one base away.

The donors were included in the validation cohort of 90 to 150 subjects, a group kept apart from the approximately 670-subject first cohort. Trimming takes 5 bases from V and 5 bases from J, and the germline ends sit 13 bases apart. From cysteine to phenylalanine, the CDR3 is 13 amino acids long. The entry retains the CDR3 DNA only, 39 bases that are in frame from base 1. From a lookup of the germline V gene, CDR1 and CDR2 are KGHSH and LQKENI. Library method: the immunoSEQ multiplex PCR assay. The published analysis was carried out like this. A statistical classification framework was built to diagnose cytomegalovirus status from the catalog of TCR beta chain sequences. In TCRdb, the immuneACCESS table is reduced to in-frame sequences with V and J assigned. These tables do not hold every clone; where another copy was compared, an unresolved V gene accounts for under half, and the others remain unexplained. D and trimming were read from the DNA, whereas the V and J calls and clone size are those reported in that table. The sample records tens of thousands of clones, roughly 96% of which are singletons. The top ten clones comprise around 2.2% of the sample.

Study-wide conclusions, independent of this receptor: The classifier was reported to diagnose cytomegalovirus status with high specificity and sensitivity in both the original cohort and the validation cohort. While some public TCRs were present in many individuals, most TCR sequences turned up only very rarely across donors. In the study, around 150 TCR beta chains were listed as associated with cytomegalovirus. Subsequent analysis determined that TCRs grouped into clusters in the first cohort also showed a tendency toward co-occurrence across the roughly 120 validation repertoires, and about 93% of cluster scores exceeded 0. A few of the identified cytomegalovirus-associated TCR beta chains were confirmed in vitro to be specific for cytomegalovirus antigens. The authors suggested that the approach could potentially be generalized to other disease states and immunological phenotypes. A later analysis lacked HLA typing for the validation cohort, so it scored co-occurrence in that cohort across all 110 or so repertoires.

Sequenced: PBMCs. The chain links TRBV18 with TRBJ2-7; no D segment can be confidently identified. This TCR was recovered from a man between 18 and 29 years old in good health and CMV-seronegative. The CDR3 corresponds to CASSSLVTHEQYF. The DNA sequence follows: TGTGCCAGCTCATCCCTAGTTACCCACGAGCAGTACTTC.